Following are 17 T cell receptor beta chains from one sample sequenced in a study of vaccination effects on CD4 cells after COVID-19. With roughly 9 days of culture completed, CD4+ T cells were isolated. These receptors have no known antigen. TCRdb keeps only in-frame clones here, not all; method: immunoSEQ multiplex PCR. The sample has tens of thousands of clones; about 60% are singletons. The specimen comprised CD4+ T cells from PBMCs cultured without peptide, sampled before COVID-19 vaccination. The source is a human donor who received a COVID-19 vaccine.

The gene calls are TRBV3-1 (or the pseudogene TRBV3-2) and TRBJ1-4; D is ambiguous. The CDR3 contains 13 residues. Trimming shortened V by 4 bases and J by 5 bases, and 8 bases separated the two germline ends. The germline V gene encodes CDR1 LGHDT and CDR2 YNNKEL (reference sequence). The CDR3 here is CASSPDSNEKLFF. The CDR3 DNA sequence: TGTGCCAGCAGCCCAGACTCAAATGAAAAACTGTTTTTT.

In this sample, this clone turned up once. V and J are TRBV5-4 and TRBJ1-3; no clear D. The CDR3 extends over 17 amino acids. Per the germline V gene, CDR1 is SGHNT and CDR2 is YYREEE (reference sequence). Between the trimmed V and J ends, which lost 0 bases and 0 bases, there was a span of 13 bases. CDR3 region: CASSLDGYLFSGNTIYF. The CDR3 DNA is TGTGCCAGCAGCTTGGACGGCTACCTCTTCTCTGGAAACACCATATATTTT.

The V and J genes are TRBV21-1 and TRBJ2-1; TRBD1 reflects the table's D call only, with no check against the DNA. TRBV21-1 is an annotated pseudogene. The CDR3 extends over 15 amino acids. For the CDR3, the DNA is TGTGCCAGCACCGCGAGGACAGGACGGAACAATGAGCAGTTCTTC. As protein: CASTARTGRNNEQFF.

The chain uses TRBV29-1 and TRBJ2-7, with 9 bases identical to TRBD2. Per the germline V gene, CDR1 is SQVTM and CDR2 is ANQGSEA. The ends lost 8 bases at V and 0 bases at J; junction bases unmatched: 5. The CDR3 has 13 residues. The CDR3 spells CSFSGGPSYEQYF. In DNA, the CDR3 is TGCAGCTTTAGCGGGGGCCCCTCCTACGAGCAGTACTTC.

This chain links TRBV28 with TRBJ2-7; D uncertain. Trimming shortened V by 10 bases and J by 3 bases, and 16 bases separated the two germline ends. CDR1 is MDHEN and CDR2 is SYDVKM in the germline V gene. This CDR3 is built from 13 residues. This CDR3 reads CATVRTGSYEQYF. The CDR3 DNA is TGTGCCACCGTGAGGACGGGCAGCTACGAGCAGTACTTC.

The V gene is TRBV9, the J gene TRBJ2-1; TRBD2 matches at 12 bases. CDR3 length: 16 residues. Trimming at V came to 2 bases and at J to 1 base, leaving 1 base not matched to a gene. Germline V CDR1 and CDR2: SGDLS, YYNGEE. The CDR3 DNA sequence: TGTGCCAGCAGCGTCGGGACTAGCGGGTCCTACAATGAGCAGTTCTTC. Translation gives CASSVGTSGSYNEQFF.

This chain uses TRBV27 with TRBJ2-7; D gene ambiguous. V was trimmed by 7 bases and J by 3 bases, leaving 16 bases between them. CDR3 length: 14 amino acids. The germline V gene encodes CDR1 MNHEY and CDR2 SMNVEV (reference sequence). This CDR3 reads CASTASGRVYEQYF. CDR3 DNA: TGTGCCAGCACCGCCTCTGGTAGGGTCTACGAGCAGTACTTC.

Only a few counts were recorded for this clone. The chain couples TRBV7-9 to TRBJ2-1, with D perhaps TRBD1 or TRBD2 (5 bases each). Germline V gene data show CDR1 as SEHNR and CDR2 as FQNEAQ (reference sequence). The CDR3 is 15 residues long. Between the trimmed V and J ends, which lost 5 bases and 0 bases, there was a span of 11 bases. Here the CDR3 reads CASSLRDGSYNEQFF. The CDR3 DNA sequence: TGTGCCAGCAGCCTCCGGGACGGCTCCTACAATGAGCAGTTCTTC.

The rearrangement joins TRBV5-1 to TRBJ1-1; perhaps TRBD1 as D (6 bases). The germline CDR1 and CDR2 sequences are SGHRS and YFSETQ. Trimming cost V 0 bases and J 4 bases, with 13 bases left between them. CDR3 length: 15 residues. The CDR3 loop reads CASSLVGGQITEAFF. The CDR3 DNA reads TGCGCCAGCAGCTTGGTCGGGGGGCAGATCACTGAAGCTTTCTTT.

The genes are TRBV5-6 and TRBJ2-6; a possible D gene is TRBD1 (5 bases). The CDR3 has 17 amino acids. CDR1 SGHDT and CDR2 YYEEEE come from the germline V gene. V lost 0 bases and J 0 bases, leaving 10 bases between the germline ends. CDR3 in amino acids: CASSLGAGFSGANVLTF. CDR3 nucleotide sequence: TGTGCCAGCAGCTTGGGAGCAGGGTTCTCTGGGGCCAACGTCCTGACTTTC.

The V call is TRBV5-4, the J call TRBJ2-7, with 8 nucleotides matching TRBD1. Germline trimming cut 0 bases from V and 5 bases from J; bases unmatched to any gene: 7. Germline V CDR1 and CDR2: SGHNT, YYREEE (reference sequence). The CDR3 sequence is 15 residues long. CDR3 bases: TGTGCCAGCAGCTTGGGGGGCCAGGGGGCAAACGAGCAGTACTTC. This gives the protein CASSLGGQGANEQYF.

The rearrangement joins TRBV28 to TRBJ1-6, with 9 bases matching TRBD1. The length of the CDR3 is 19 residues. From germline, CDR1 is MDHEN and CDR2 SYDVKM. With V trimmed by 3 bases and J by 0 bases, 9 bases remained unmatched. As DNA, the CDR3 is TGTGCCAGCAGTTTCCTCGGGACAGGGAGTCCCTCCTATAATTCACCCCTCCACTTT. Protein product: CASSFLGTGSPSYNSPLHF.

This clone was picked up a small number of times. The chain joins TRBV2 to TRBJ1-2; possibly TRBD1 for D (5 bases). Trimming took 1 base from V and 6 from J, leaving 12 bases between them. CDR3 length: 14 amino acids. In germline, CDR1 is SNHLY, CDR2 FYNNEI. CDR3 sequence (DNA): TGTGCCAGCAGTGAAGGTGGGGGAAGCGATGGCTACACCTTC. It is translated as CASSEGGGSDGYTF.

This clone was counted between two and nine times. V and J are TRBV6-4 and TRBJ2-3; the match to TRBD2 covers 7 bases. This CDR3 has 14 residues. Trimming at V came to 4 bases and at J to 4 bases, leaving 5 bases not matched to a gene. The germline V gene encodes CDR1 MRHNA and CDR2 SNTAGT. The DNA of the CDR3 is TGTGCCAGCAGTGCCGGACTAGAGGCAGATACGCAGTATTTT. Protein sequence: CASSAGLEADTQYF.

The chain uses TRBV29-1 and TRBJ1-3; D uncertain. The V gene's germline CDR1 is SQVTM and CDR2 ANQGSEA. V was pared by 3 bases and J by 0 bases, with 9 bases between. The length of the CDR3 is 14 residues. CDR3 sequence reads: CSVDESSSGNTIYF. CDR3 nucleotides: TGCAGCGTTGATGAGTCGAGCTCTGGAAACACCATATATTTT.

The chain couples TRBV5-1 to TRBJ1-4; D remains ambiguous. Trimming removed 0 bases at V and 5 bases at J, with 8 bases between. The V gene's germline CDR1 is SGHRS and CDR2 YFSETQ. CDR3 length: 14 amino acids. The CDR3 coding sequence is TGCGCCAGCAGCTTGGTCAGCCCAAATGAAAAACTGTTTTTT. Protein product: CASSLVSPNEKLFF.

This clone has a handful of counts. The gene calls are TRBV10-1 and TRBJ1-2; D gene ambiguous. The length of the CDR3 is 13 residues. V dropped 6 bases and J dropped 4 bases, with 12 bases sitting between them. Germline V gives CDR1 WNHNN, CDR2 SYGVQD (reference sequence). CDR3 in amino acids: CASSETRAYGYTF. The DNA for the CDR3 is TGCGCCAGCAGCGAAACACGGGCCTATGGCTACACCTTC.